Below, 4 T cell receptor beta chains from the same sample are listed, as sequenced in a study of molecular identifiers for immune sequencing clone quantification. TCRdb re-analysed the PCR reads in MiXCR, keeping a single row per CDR3 protein. The data hold tens of thousands of distinct CDR3 sequences, with 15% to 20% observed a single time. The material sequenced was naive CD8+ T cells from blood, with Jurkat cell RNA spiked in. The sample's subset: FACS-sorted CD8+CD4-CCR7+CD45RA+ naive T cells. The receptors stem from a human donor in good health. Some libraries in this study had Jurkat cell RNA spiked in.

This clonotype appeared many times. The rearrangement joins TRBV7-9 to TRBJ2-7; D possibly corresponds to TRBD1 (5 bases). Trimming took off 1 base at V and 2 bases at J, with 9 bases between the two ends. Per germline, CDR1 SEHNR and CDR2 FQNEAQ (reference sequence). The CDR3 has 14 residues. This CDR3 is CASSLDPRAYEQYF. The CDR3 nucleotides are TGTGCCAGCAGCTTAGACCCCAGGGCCTACGAGCAGTACTTC.

The sample holds many counts of this clonotype. The chain has TRBV4-2 and TRBJ1-1; 11 bases align to TRBD1. V lost 4 bases to trimming and J lost 4 bases; unmatched junction nucleotides: 11. This CDR3 comprises 17 residues. Per the germline V gene, CDR1 is LGHNA and CDR2 is YNFKEQ. The CDR3 spells CASSLLDRGLRSTEAFF. CDR3 nucleotides: TGTGCCAGCAGCCTCCTGGACAGGGGGCTCAGGAGCACTGAAGCTTTCTTT.

In this sample, this clonotype turned up many times. The gene calls are TRBV12-3 or TRBV12-4 and TRBJ2-3; D might be TRBD2 (5 bases). CDR3 length: 17 residues. Trimming shortened V by 3 bases and J by 5 bases, and 21 bases separated the two germline ends. The CDR3 here is CASSFFRRATPQDTQYF. DNA of the CDR3: TGTGCCAGCAGTTTTTTCCGGCGGGCAACCCCACAAGATACGCAGTATTTT.

This clonotype was seen at least ten times. V and J are TRBV20-1 and TRBJ2-7; no firm D call. The CDR3 is 13 residues long. Germline V gene data show CDR1 as DFQATT and CDR2 as SNEGSKA (reference sequence). Trimming stripped 0 bases from V and 0 bases from J, with 6 bases between. The CDR3 here is CSARDGGSYEQYF. CDR3 DNA: TGCAGTGCTAGAGATGGCGGCTCCTACGAGCAGTACTTC.